What follows is one TCR beta chain and its context. The antigen remains undetermined. This sample is part of a study of T cells after yellow fever vaccination. Findings and limits, study-wide: Peaking faster, on day 5 versus 15, the secondary response was nonetheless weaker. Repertoires sorted by FACS could include abundant clonotypes that are contaminants from the bulk population.

TCRdb passed the 5' RACE reads through MiXCR, listing each CDR3 protein once. This sample has fewer than 350,000 distinct CDR3 sequences, with roughly 8.7% found just once. V was clipped by 1 base and J by 4 bases, with 10 bases between them. The CDR3 extends over 15 amino acids. Germline assignment: CDR1 SNHLY and CDR2 FYNNEI. This sequence joins TRBV2 and TRBJ2-2; maybe TRBD2 (6 bases). The sequencing used PBMCs, collected on the day of the first yellow fever vaccination. This receptor was identified in a man between 18 and 35 years old who received the YFV17D yellow fever vaccine. This CDR3 is CASSEVPGGTGELFF. CDR3 in DNA: TGTGCCAGCAGTGAAGTCCCCGGGGGCACCGGGGAGCTGTTTTTT.